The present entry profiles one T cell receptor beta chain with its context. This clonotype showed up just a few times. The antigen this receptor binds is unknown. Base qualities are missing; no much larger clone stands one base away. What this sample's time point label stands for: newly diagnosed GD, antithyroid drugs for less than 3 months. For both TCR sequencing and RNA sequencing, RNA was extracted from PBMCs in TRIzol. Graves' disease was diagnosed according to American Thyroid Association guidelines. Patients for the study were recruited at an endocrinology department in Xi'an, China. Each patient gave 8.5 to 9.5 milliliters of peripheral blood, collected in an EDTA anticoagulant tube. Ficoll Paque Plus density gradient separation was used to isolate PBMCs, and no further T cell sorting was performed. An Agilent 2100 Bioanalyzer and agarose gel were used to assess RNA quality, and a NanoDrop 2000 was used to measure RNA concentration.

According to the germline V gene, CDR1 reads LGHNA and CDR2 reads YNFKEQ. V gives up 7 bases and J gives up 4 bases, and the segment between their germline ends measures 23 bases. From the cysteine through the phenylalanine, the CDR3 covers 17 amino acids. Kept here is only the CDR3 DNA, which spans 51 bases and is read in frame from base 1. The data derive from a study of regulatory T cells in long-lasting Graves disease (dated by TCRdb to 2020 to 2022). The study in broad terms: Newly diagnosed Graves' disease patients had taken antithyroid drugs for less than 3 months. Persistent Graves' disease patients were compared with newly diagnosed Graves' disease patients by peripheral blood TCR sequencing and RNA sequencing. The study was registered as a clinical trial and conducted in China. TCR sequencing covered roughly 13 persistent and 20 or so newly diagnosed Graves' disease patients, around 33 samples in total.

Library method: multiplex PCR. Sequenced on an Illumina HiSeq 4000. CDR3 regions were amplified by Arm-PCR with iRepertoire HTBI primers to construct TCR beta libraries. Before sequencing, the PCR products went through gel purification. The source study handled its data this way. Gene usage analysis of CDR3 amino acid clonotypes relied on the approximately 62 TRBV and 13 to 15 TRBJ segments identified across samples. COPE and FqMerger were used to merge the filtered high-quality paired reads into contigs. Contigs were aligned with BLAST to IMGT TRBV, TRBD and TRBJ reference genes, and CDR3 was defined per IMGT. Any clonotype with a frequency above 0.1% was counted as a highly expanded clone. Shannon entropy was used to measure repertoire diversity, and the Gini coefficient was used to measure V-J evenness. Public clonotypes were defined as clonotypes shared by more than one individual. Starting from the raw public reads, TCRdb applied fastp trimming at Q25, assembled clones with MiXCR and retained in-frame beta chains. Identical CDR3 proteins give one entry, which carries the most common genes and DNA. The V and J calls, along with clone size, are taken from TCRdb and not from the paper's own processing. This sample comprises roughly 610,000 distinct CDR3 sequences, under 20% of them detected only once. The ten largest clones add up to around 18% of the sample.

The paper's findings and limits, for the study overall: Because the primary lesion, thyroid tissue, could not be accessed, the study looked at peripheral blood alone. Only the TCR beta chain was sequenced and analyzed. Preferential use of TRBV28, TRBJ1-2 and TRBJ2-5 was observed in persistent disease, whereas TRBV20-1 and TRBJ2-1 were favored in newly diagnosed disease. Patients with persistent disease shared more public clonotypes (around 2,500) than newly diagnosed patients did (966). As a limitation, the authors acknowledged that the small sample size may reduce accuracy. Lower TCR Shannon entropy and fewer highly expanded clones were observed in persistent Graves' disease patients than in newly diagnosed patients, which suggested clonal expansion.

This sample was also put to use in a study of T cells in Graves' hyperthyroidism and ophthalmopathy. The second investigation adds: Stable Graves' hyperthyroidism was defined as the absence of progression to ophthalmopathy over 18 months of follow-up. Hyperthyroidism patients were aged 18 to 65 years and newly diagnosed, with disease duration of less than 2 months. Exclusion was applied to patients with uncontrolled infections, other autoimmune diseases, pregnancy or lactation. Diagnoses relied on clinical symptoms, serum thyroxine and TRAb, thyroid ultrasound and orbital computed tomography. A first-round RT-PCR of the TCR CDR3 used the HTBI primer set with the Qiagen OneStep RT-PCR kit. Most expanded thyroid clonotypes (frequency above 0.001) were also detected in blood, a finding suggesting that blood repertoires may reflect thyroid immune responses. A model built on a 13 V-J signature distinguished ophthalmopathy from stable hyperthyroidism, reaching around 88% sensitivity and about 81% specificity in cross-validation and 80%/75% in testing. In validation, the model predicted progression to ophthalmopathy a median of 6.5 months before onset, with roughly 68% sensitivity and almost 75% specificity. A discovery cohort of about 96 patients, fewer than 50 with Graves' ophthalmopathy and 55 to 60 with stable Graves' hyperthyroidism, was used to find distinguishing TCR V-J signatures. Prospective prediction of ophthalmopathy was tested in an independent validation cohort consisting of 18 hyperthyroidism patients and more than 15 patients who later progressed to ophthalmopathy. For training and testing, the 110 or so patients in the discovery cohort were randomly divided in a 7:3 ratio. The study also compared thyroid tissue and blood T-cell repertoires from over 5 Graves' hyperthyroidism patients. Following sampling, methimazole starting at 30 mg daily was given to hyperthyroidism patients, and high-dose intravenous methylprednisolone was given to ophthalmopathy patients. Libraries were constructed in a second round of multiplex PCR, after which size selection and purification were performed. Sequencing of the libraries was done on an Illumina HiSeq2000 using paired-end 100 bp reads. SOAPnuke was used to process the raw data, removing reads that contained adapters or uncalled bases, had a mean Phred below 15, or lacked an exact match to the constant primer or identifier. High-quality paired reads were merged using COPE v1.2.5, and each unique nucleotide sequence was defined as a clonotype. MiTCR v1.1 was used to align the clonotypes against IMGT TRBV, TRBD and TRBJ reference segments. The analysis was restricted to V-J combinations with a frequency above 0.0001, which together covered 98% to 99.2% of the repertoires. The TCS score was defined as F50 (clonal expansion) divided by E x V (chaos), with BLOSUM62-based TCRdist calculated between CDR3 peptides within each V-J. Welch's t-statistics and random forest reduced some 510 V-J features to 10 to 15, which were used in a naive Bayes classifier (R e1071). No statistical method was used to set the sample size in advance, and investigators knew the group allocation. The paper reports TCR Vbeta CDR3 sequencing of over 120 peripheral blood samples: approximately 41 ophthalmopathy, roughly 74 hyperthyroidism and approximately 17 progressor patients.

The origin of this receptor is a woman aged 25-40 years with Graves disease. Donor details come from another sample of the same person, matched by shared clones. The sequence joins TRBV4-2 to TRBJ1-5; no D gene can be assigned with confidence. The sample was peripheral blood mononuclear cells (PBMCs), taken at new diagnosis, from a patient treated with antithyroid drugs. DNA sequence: TGTGCCAGCACCGCAAGGGTACATCTTCTGAAAAATCAGCCCCAGCATTTT. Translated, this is CASTARVHLLKNQPQHF.